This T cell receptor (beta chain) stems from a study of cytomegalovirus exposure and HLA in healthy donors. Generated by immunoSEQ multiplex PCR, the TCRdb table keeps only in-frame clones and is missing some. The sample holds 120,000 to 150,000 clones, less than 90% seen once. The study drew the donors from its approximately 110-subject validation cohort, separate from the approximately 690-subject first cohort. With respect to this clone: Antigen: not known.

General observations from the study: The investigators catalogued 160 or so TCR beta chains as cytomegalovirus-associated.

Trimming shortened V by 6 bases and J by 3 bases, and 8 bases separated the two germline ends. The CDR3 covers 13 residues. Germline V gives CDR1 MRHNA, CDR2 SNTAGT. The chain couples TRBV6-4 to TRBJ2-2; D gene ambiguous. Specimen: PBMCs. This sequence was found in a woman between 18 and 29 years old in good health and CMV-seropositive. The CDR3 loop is CASRGTYTGELFF. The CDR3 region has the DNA TGTGCCAGCAGGGGCACTTACACCGGGGAGCTGTTTTTT.